The clone carrying this TCR beta chain was counted at least ten times. CDR1 and CDR2 from the germline V gene are MDHEN and SYDVKM. This CDR3 contains 14 residues. The V and J ends lost 3 bases and 0 bases respectively, with 8 bases between them. The data stem from a study of molecular identifiers for immune sequencing clone quantification. TCRdb used MiXCR to reprocess the PCR reads, holding one entry per CDR3 protein. Of about 510,000 distinct CDR3 sequences in the sample, around 23% were seen once. The specimen sequenced was naive CD8+ T cells from blood, with Jurkat cell RNA spiked in. Subset indicated: FACS-sorted CD8+CD4-CCR7+CD45RA+ naive T cells. J is TRBJ2-5 and V is TRBV28, with no clear D. The sequence came from a human donor in good health. Some libraries in this study had Jurkat cell RNA spiked in. CDR3 residues: CASSLFAYQETQYF. For the CDR3, the DNA is TGTGCCAGCAGTTTGTTTGCGTACCAAGAGACCCAGTACTTC.